These 21 T cell receptor beta chains originate from one sample sequenced in a study of T-cell memory formation after mild COVID-19. Using its own MiXCR run on the 5' RACE reads, TCRdb lists one record per CDR3 protein. The sample holds some 120,000 distinct CDR3 sequences, less than 6.5% seen once. Sequencing was done on a sample of PBMCs or a T cell subset sorted from them (not recorded which). These receptors were taken from an adult woman who had mild COVID-19 (a few samples of this study predate the infection). Cell type and time point are not known.

The chain couples TRBV30 to TRBJ1-2; D is possibly TRBD1 (5 bases). Germline V lookup: CDR1 GTSNPN, CDR2 SVGIG (reference sequence). V shed 0 bases and J shed 8 bases, with 13 bases lying between them. CDR3 length: 13 amino acids. The CDR3 DNA follows: TGTGCCTGGAGTGTACTTGTAGGGGAGGGCTACACCTTC. Encoded protein: CAWSVLVGEGYTF.

This clonotype was seen more than once but under ten times. The J gene is TRBJ2-7, the V gene TRBV14; D gene uncertain. V lost 2 bases, J lost 0 bases, and 2 bases lay in between. CDR1 is SGHDN, CDR2 FVKESK, per germline. This CDR3 is built from 12 residues. In DNA form, the CDR3 reads TGTGCCAGCAGCCAAATCTCCTACGAGCAGTACTTC. This translates into CASSQISYEQYF.

This clonotype came up many times. The CDR3 nucleotides read TGTGCCAGCAGTTTACAGGGGGCGGTCTACAATGAGCAGTTCTTC. It is translated as CASSLQGAVYNEQFF. The J gene is TRBJ2-1, the V gene TRBV27; 8 bases fit TRBD1. Germline V gives CDR1 MNHEY, CDR2 SMNVEV (reference sequence). Trimming removed 2 bases from V and 3 bases from J; junction bases left unmatched: 3. The CDR3 has 15 residues.

This clonotype was recorded at least ten times. This chain uses TRBV25-1 with TRBJ1-5, with D tentatively TRBD1 (5 bases). Between the trimmed V and J ends, which lost 4 bases and 1 base, there was a span of 11 bases. Germline CDR1 and CDR2: MGHDK and SYGVNS. The CDR3 sequence is 15 residues long. The CDR3 DNA follows: TGTGCCAGCAGTGGTTACCGGGACAGCAATCAGCCCCAGCATTTT. Protein sequence: CASSGYRDSNQPQHF.

This clonotype has at least ten counts. The genes are TRBV7-9 and TRBJ2-1; 7 bases match TRBD1. Unmatched junction bases numbered 4, after V lost 5 bases and J lost 3 bases. The CDR3 loop spans 14 amino acids. Looked up from germline, CDR1 is SEHNR and CDR2 is FQNEAQ (reference sequence). CDR3 sequence reads: CASSVGTVYNEQFF. In DNA, the CDR3 is TGTGCCAGCAGCGTCGGGACAGTCTACAATGAGCAGTTCTTC.

This clonotype has more than one count but fewer than ten. The DNA for the CDR3 is TGTGCCACCAGTGATCGACAGGTAGGGAATCAGCCCCAGCATTTT. Its protein product is CATSDRQVGNQPQHF. This rearrangement joins TRBV24-1 to TRBJ1-5; TRBD1 might be the D (6 bases). Germline CDR1 reads KGHDR; CDR2 reads SFDVKD. This CDR3 has 15 residues. The V end lost 3 bases, the J end lost 4 bases, and 12 bases lay between the germline ends.

This clonotype has at least ten counts. The rearrangement links TRBV5-1 to TRBJ2-5; TRBD2 is a possible D gene (6 bases). CDR3 length: 16 amino acids. The germline gives CDR1 SGHRS, CDR2 YFSETQ. The V end lost 1 base, the J end lost 2 bases, and 15 bases lay between the germline ends. CDR3 nucleotides: TGCGCCAGCAGCTTGAATAAGGCGGGATCTCAAGAGACCCAGTACTTC. Amino acids: CASSLNKAGSQETQYF.

This clonotype was counted only a few times. This sequence joins TRBV9 and TRBJ2-7, with 9 bases identical to TRBD2. Germline-derived CDR1 and CDR2 are SGDLS and YYNGEE. The CDR3 consists of 18 residues. The V segment lost 0 bases and the J segment 0 bases; nucleotides outside the gene matches: 10. DNA for the CDR3: TGTGCCAGCAGCGTAGGGGTTAGCGGGAGTGGGCCCTCCTACGAGCAGTACTTC. It encodes CASSVGVSGSGPSYEQYF.

This clonotype was found a few times. V and J are TRBV6-6 and TRBJ1-1; TRBD1 is a possible D gene (6 bases). The length of the CDR3 is 15 residues. The V gene's germline CDR1 is MNHNY and CDR2 SVGAGI (reference sequence). The V end was cut by 5 bases, the J end by 3 bases, with 16 bases between. CDR3 coding DNA: TGTGCCAGCAGTACCAACAGGGCGCTACACACTGAAGCTTTCTTT. Encoded protein: CASSTNRALHTEAFF.

This chain links TRBV5-4 with TRBJ2-5, with 12 bases aligning to TRBD2. The germline gives CDR1 SGHNT, CDR2 YYREEE (reference sequence). This CDR3 has 15 residues. V trimming: 4 bases; J trimming: 0 bases; junction bases outside the gene matches: 1. CDR3 bases: TGTGCCAGCAGCCCTAGCGGGGGGGACCAAGAGACCCAGTACTTC. Encoded protein: CASSPSGGDQETQYF.

This clonotype showed up just a few times. This rearrangement joins TRBV27 to TRBJ2-7; TRBD1 agrees at 7 bases. The CDR3 spans 14 residues. V lost 2 bases and J lost 7; bases outside the gene matches: 8. The germline CDR1 and CDR2 sequences are MNHEY and SMNVEV (reference sequence). CDR3 nucleotides: TGTGCCAGCAGTTTAGAGGGGGCGCCGGGGGAGCAGTACTTC. This gives the protein CASSLEGAPGEQYF.

This chain connects TRBV5-6 to TRBJ1-5; maybe TRBD1 (5 bases). The germline V gene has CDR1 SGHDT and CDR2 YYEEEE. This CDR3 spans 15 amino acids. V was trimmed by 2 bases and J by 2 bases, leaving 11 bases between them. The CDR3 protein is CASSLRGEGNQPQHF. The CDR3 DNA reads as TGTGCCAGCAGCTTACGAGGGGAGGGCAATCAGCCCCAGCATTTT.

A few counts support this clonotype. The chain combines TRBV10-3 with TRBJ2-7, with D possibly called TRBD1 or TRBD2 (6 bases each). The CDR3 totals 15 residues. The germline V and J ends were trimmed by 6 bases and 3 bases, with 18 bases remaining between them. Germline V gives CDR1 ENHRY, CDR2 SYGVKD. The CDR3, as DNA: TGTGCCATCAGCGGGAGAAATGGACAGATCTACGAGCAGTACTTC. Translation gives CAISGRNGQIYEQYF.

This clonotype was observed many times. The chain combines TRBV20-1 with TRBJ1-3, with a weak D call TRBD1 (5 bases). From germline, CDR1 is DFQATT and CDR2 SNEGSKA (reference sequence). The CDR3 sequence is 14 residues long. V lost 6 bases and J lost 4, with 16 bases in between. CDR3 loop: CSALDKTGGNTIYF. CDR3 coding DNA: TGCAGTGCGTTGGACAAAACGGGAGGAAACACCATATATTTT.

This clonotype was found many times. The chain employs TRBV5-1 and TRBJ1-6; D gene ambiguous. The CDR3 loop spans 15 amino acids. From germline, CDR1 is SGHRS and CDR2 YFSETQ. With 5 bases removed from V and 9 bases from J, the gap between germline ends came to 18 bases. This chain's CDR3 is CASSRRPGLGSPLHF. In DNA form, the CDR3 reads TGCGCCAGCAGTCGGAGGCCCGGGCTCGGTTCACCCCTCCACTTT.

This clonotype was picked up many times. The CDR3 spells CAISEERGPSTDTQYF. The CDR3 nucleotides read TGTGCCATCAGTGAAGAACGGGGGCCTAGCACAGATACGCAGTATTTT. The V and J genes are TRBV10-3 and TRBJ2-3; D could derive from TRBD1 or TRBD2 (6 bases each). Trimming took off 3 bases at V and 0 bases at J, with 13 bases between the two ends. The CDR3 contains 16 residues. Germline CDR1 and CDR2: ENHRY and SYGVKD.

The V gene is TRBV6-6, the J gene TRBJ2-1; D not resolved. Germline V lookup: CDR1 MNHNY, CDR2 SVGAGI (reference sequence). The germline V and J ends were trimmed by 6 bases and 6 bases, with 9 bases remaining between them. The CDR3 is 12 amino acids. The CDR3 spells CASSRTGNEQFF. The CDR3 DNA follows: TGTGCCAGCAGCCGAACGGGCAATGAGCAGTTCTTC.

The sample holds a few counts of this clonotype. The chain joins TRBV12-3 or TRBV12-4 to TRBJ1-3, with 8 nucleotides matching TRBD1. Germline trimming cut 4 bases from V and 4 bases from J; bases unmatched to any gene: 9. The CDR3 is made up of 16 amino acids. CDR3 protein: CASSSSGGAGGNTIYF. The CDR3 DNA is TGTGCCAGCAGTTCCTCAGGGGGCGCGGGGGGAAACACCATATATTTT.

The CDR3 region has the DNA TGTGCCAGCAGCTTATCCACAGGGGGATGGACCGGGGAGCTGTTTTTT. It yields the protein CASSLSTGGWTGELFF. The chain is built from TRBV11-2 and TRBJ2-2; 8 bases are a match to TRBD1. Germline V lookup: CDR1 SGHAT, CDR2 FQNNGV. The CDR3 has 16 amino acids. V shed 2 bases and J 5 bases; nucleotides not matched to a gene: 7.

This clonotype has only a few counts. The CDR3 sequence: CASSEGQTQYF. The CDR3 DNA sequence: TGTGCCAGCAGTGAAGGTCAGACCCAGTACTTC. The J gene is TRBJ2-5, the V gene TRBV2; D ambiguous. The CDR3 length is 11 residues. The V gene's germline CDR1 is SNHLY and CDR2 FYNNEI. Trimming removed 1 base from V and 6 bases from J, with 3 bases in between.

This clonotype occurred many times. The rearrangement uses TRBV6-2 or TRBV6-3 and TRBJ2-2; TRBD1 aligns across 10 bases. Germline V lookup: CDR1 MNHEY, CDR2 SVGEGT. This CDR3 has 15 residues. Trimming took 4 bases from V and 6 from J; bases not matched to a gene: 5. In nucleotides, the CDR3 is TGTGCCAGCAGTTTGACGGGACAGGGGTCCGGGGAGCTGTTTTTT. The encoded protein is CASSLTGQGSGELFF.